This TCR beta chain appears in the sequencing data of a study of quantifying T cell responses using KT2 cells (dated by TCRdb to 2016 to 2017). Regarding the complete study: RNA was DNase-treated and reverse transcribed with TCR alpha and beta constant-region primers, mostly using SuperScript III. The efficiency of the T4 ligation step under optimum conditions was estimated to be greater than 9.5%. To avoid over-amplification, PCR2 was carried out as a SYBR Green qPCR and halted once a predetermined fluorescence threshold was reached.

In its sample, this clonotype was seen a few times. No cognate antigen has been identified for it. Base qualities are not provided; no much larger clone lies one nucleotide away. The receptor library was made with UMI-ligation and nested PCR. Using T4 RNA ligase 1, a single-stranded oligonucleotide bearing the Illumina SP2 sequence plus a UMI was ligated onto the 3' end of the cDNA. PCR1 used about 4 cycles (98 degrees C 15 s, 69 degrees C 30 s, 72 degrees C 40 s), and the beta primer was an equimolar mix of RC1.1 and RC1.2 that covered TRBC1 and TRBC2. Starting at PCR2, TCR alpha and beta chains were handled separately, and sample indices and Illumina adaptors were added. The UMI, placed after an 8-base spacer, consisted of 12 random nucleotides arranged as two hexamers with a spacer between them. Libraries were sequenced on an Illumina MiSeq using v2 2x251 paired-end chemistry, with around 13 samples typically included per run. PhiX DNA at roughly 4.5-7.5% was added to each sequencing library to increase diversity. The authors processed their data as follows. Raw reads were converted to FASTQ with bcl2fastq and demultiplexed by dual indices using Demultiplexor. V and J genes were assigned by Decombinator through tag matching, with a single base-pair mismatch permitted. Using UMIs, Collapsinator corrected both sequencing errors and the frequency errors that come from PCR heterogeneity. Decombinator identifiers were converted to nucleotide sequence by CDR3Translator, the sequences were translated to amino acids, and CDR3 was extracted using C- and N-terminal motifs. Each distinct KT2 TCR was counted as one cluster of KT2 sequences that shared a single unique molecular identifier. TCRdb handled the public reads itself, with Q25 trimming in fastp and clone calling in MiXCR, and kept productive beta chains. Identical CDR3 proteins give one entry, which carries the most common genes and DNA. TCRdb assigned the V and J calls; the authors' analysis was not used. The sample yields about 30,000 distinct CDR3 sequences; 6% to 9.5% were counted once. Around 16% of the sample is held by the ten biggest clonotypes.

The full study reports these points: KT2 sequences were still detected at the lowest spike-in tested, roughly one KT2 cell per 100,000 PBMC. At very high KT2 spike-in numbers, detection of KT2 sequences reached saturation. No side-by-side comparison of the pipeline with other TCR sequencing techniques was included in the study. The numbers of KT2 alpha and beta sequences increased linearly with the number of input KT2 cells across several orders of magnitude.

To test the sensitivity and accuracy of the pipeline, known numbers of KT2, a T cell clone whose TCR had already been sequenced, were spiked into unfractionated PBMC. A range of KT2-to-PBMC ratios was set up by mixing KT2 cells into a fixed number of PBMC. Taken from the germline V gene, the CDR1 and CDR2 loops are MNHEY and SVGAGI. Inclusive of the bounding cysteine and phenylalanine, the CDR3 is 11 residues long. Only CDR3 DNA remains: 33 bases, in frame from the first base. The junction shows trimming of 6 bases on V and 10 bases on J, and the gene matches do not reach 4 bases of it. The sequencing input was PBMCs spiked with cells of the T cell clone KT2. The chain links TRBV6-5 with TRBJ1-2; 8 central nucleotides agree with TRBD1. This clonotype originated in a human donor. The CDR3 region has the sequence CASSQTGDYTF. Read as DNA, the sequence is TGTGCCAGCAGCCAGACAGGGGACTACACCTTC.